This T cell receptor (beta chain) was profiled in a study of blood T cells in healthy people across ages (dated by TCRdb to between 2014 and 2016). About the full investigation: In model experiments, template switching captured roughly one uniquely barcoded TCR beta cDNA molecule for every two T cells. The study measured age-related changes in TCR beta repertoire diversity using deep sequencing normalized with unique cDNA molecular identifiers. Donors were grouped into four age groups: young (average 16 years), middle-aged (39), aged (approximately 58) and long-lived (around 82). To avoid experimental bias, donors of different ages were distributed randomly across sequencing lanes. The study analyzed two additional independent replicas of 1 million unique cDNA reads from the same blood draw for two donors, one aged 18 to 29 and one aged 80 or older.

Donors were 35 to 40 systemically healthy Caucasian individuals from Russia aged roughly 6 to 90 years. Each donor gave roughly 11 milliliters of peripheral blood, drawn into EDTA-treated Vacutainer tubes. Ficoll-Paque density-gradient centrifugation was used to isolate PBMCs, with at least 7 million per sample. Total RNA was extracted from PBMCs with Trizol reagent, with at least 5 micrograms obtained per sample. The percentages of naive CD45RAhigh/CD27high T cells were determined by flow cytometry on a PBMC aliquot from every donor. The germline V gene (reference sequence) supplies CDR1 DFQATT and CDR2 SNEGSKA. Cut back by 6 bases and 0 bases, the V and J ends lie 18 bases apart. The CDR3 has 15 amino acids, counting the end cysteine and phenylalanine. Solely the CDR3 DNA is kept, with 45 bases framed from the first base. The receptor library was made with 5' RACE. The reads were generated on an Illumina HiSeq 2500. The second PCR ran for about 7 to 11 cycles and used a J-beta primer mix along with a sample-barcoded 5' primer. A template-switch 5' adaptor carrying 12 random nucleotides introduced a unique molecular identifier onto each TCR beta cDNA molecule. Each sample yielded at least 2.5 million CDR3-containing paired-end reads. The Mint cDNA synthesis kit, primed by a TRBC-specific oligonucleotide, was used to synthesize first-strand cDNA from all RNA. Following uracil-DNA glycosylase treatment, a first 18-cycle PCR with universal primers M1SS and BC2_uni_R was performed on all cDNA. The paper's processing steps were these. For normalization, 1 million high-quality reads, each with a distinct molecular identifier, were randomly selected from each sample. Reads sharing molecular identifiers were discarded rather than binned into consensus sequences. MiTCR, run with a Q25 quality threshold and the strictest error-elimination algorithm, handled CDR3 identification, clonotype clustering and error correction. Lower-bound total TCR beta diversity was estimated with a nonparametric unseen species model using Euler transformation. TCRdb applied fastp at Q25 and MiXCR to the public reads, then kept only in-frame beta chains. Every distinct CDR3 protein forms one entry, paired with its most common genes and DNA. In this record, the V and J calls reflect TCRdb's handling and not the investigators' own analysis. This sample gives approximately 810,000 distinct CDR3 sequences in total; around 30% of them show up just once. The ten most abundant clones make up about 18% of the sample.

A few counts support this clonotype. Its recognized antigen is unknown. No clone much larger than this one lies a single base away; base qualities are absent. Findings and caveats that apply to the study as a whole: Compared with the aged group, the long-lived group had more naive CD4+ T cells, fewer expanded clones and increased TCR diversity, suggesting age selection. Bulk unsorted PBMC profiling prevented conclusive comparison of naive and antigen-experienced compartments. Donor CMV infection status was unknown, potentially confounding age-related changes in expanded clonotypes. A strong correlation was found between observed TCR beta diversity and the percentage of naive T cells measured by flow cytometry. Estimates of total diversity based on one million sequenced T cells were regarded as lower bounds and as underestimates. As age increased, observed TCR beta diversity per million T cells dropped in a roughly linear way, and a significant reduction was already evident by age 40.

The receptor was isolated from an elderly woman in good health. The sequenced material came from blood. Rearrangement joined TRBV20-1 to TRBJ2-7, with TRBD1 perhaps the D gene, on 6 matching bases. The CDR3 region: CSALTGSHSSYEQYF. Read as DNA, the sequence is TGCAGTGCCCTGACAGGTTCCCACAGCTCCTACGAGCAGTACTTC.